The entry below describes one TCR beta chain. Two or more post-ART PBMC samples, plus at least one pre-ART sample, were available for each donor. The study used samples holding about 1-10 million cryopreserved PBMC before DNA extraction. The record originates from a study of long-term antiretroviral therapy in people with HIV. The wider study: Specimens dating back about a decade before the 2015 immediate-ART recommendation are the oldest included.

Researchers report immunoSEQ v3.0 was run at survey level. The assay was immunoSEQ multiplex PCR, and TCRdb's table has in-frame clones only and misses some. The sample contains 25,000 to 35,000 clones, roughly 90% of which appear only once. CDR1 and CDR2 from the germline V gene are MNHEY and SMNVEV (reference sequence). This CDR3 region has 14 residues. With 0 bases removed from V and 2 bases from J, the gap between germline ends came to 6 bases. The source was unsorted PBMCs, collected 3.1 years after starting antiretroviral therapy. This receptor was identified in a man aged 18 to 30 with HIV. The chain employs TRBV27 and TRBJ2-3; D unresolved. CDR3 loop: CASSLSYHTDTQYF. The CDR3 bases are TGTGCCAGCAGTTTATCGTACCACACAGATACGCAGTATTTT.